The TCR beta chain described here comes from a study of OX40 agonist ivuxolimab in advanced cancers. In the study overall: Melanoma, hepatocellular carcinoma, head and neck or renal cell cancer occurred in dose-escalation patients. Males comprised roughly four fifths of the group, whose mean age was about 62 years (range about 20 to 85).

Germline assignment: CDR1 SGHAT and CDR2 FQNNGV. This CDR3 has 12 residues. The V and J ends lost 0 bases and 8 bases respectively, with 7 bases between them. Whole-study results and caveats: There were also nonresponders showing low normalized T-cell clonal expansion.

Repertoires were generated with immunoSEQ multiplex PCR, while TCRdb's copy carries only in-frame clones and drops some. In the table there are approximately 62,000 clones, roughly 90% of which are singletons. Comment on this clone: Its target is unknown.

Sequenced material: CD4+ or CD8+ T cells sorted from blood, taken in a trial of the OX40 agonist ivuxolimab. This receptor was identified in an adult with an advanced solid tumor such as melanoma, head and neck, liver or kidney cancer. V is TRBV11-2 and J is TRBJ1-2; unclear D gene. The CDR3 DNA reads TGTGCCAGCAGCTTAGAAGGGTCCGGCTACACCTTC. It codes for CASSLEGSGYTF.